These 22 T cell receptor beta chains were sequenced from one sample in a study of regulatory T cells in long-lasting Graves disease. The TCR beta library used iRepertoire HTBI primers with Arm-PCR amplification of CDR3. TCRdb fed the multiplex PCR reads into MiXCR, producing one record per CDR3 protein. The data hold around 510,000 distinct CDR3 sequences, with less than 25% observed a single time. As for time point: persistent/refractory GD, antithyroid drugs over 5 years with positive TRAb. RNA from PBMCs was the source of the TCR library. This material consisted of peripheral blood mononuclear cells (PBMCs), taken when the disease was refractory, from a patient treated with antithyroid drugs. The receptor set was obtained from a female donor with Graves disease.

Only a few counts were recorded for this clonotype. V is TRBV2 and J is TRBJ2-3; a possible D gene is TRBD2 (5 bases). Germline CDR1 reads SNHLY; CDR2 reads FYNNEI. Trimming took off 2 bases at V and 6 bases at J, with 9 bases between the two ends. The CDR3 extends over 13 amino acids. The CDR3, as DNA: TGTGCCAGCAGTGAACCCGAGCGGGATACGCAGTATTTT. Amino acid sequence: CASSEPERDTQYF.

V gene TRBV28 combines with J gene TRBJ2-2; possibly TRBD2 for D (5 bases). There are 12 residues in the CDR3. Germline V gives CDR1 MDHEN, CDR2 SYDVKM. Trimming removed 6 bases at V and 6 bases at J, with 8 bases between. The DNA for the CDR3 is TGTGCCAGCAGGGGGAGCCCCGGGGAGCTGTTTTTT. Translation gives CASRGSPGELFF. Full variable domain (outside the CDR3, taken from reference TRBV28 and TRBJ2-2): DVKVTQSSRYLVKRTGEKVFLECVQDMDHENMFWYRQDPGLGLRLIYFSYDVKMKEKGDIPEGYSVSREKKERFSLILESASTNQTSMYLCASRGSPGELFFGEGSRLTVL.

The V gene is TRBV20-1, the J gene TRBJ2-2; D is unresolved. V lost 3 bases and J lost 7, with 6 bases in between. There are 11 residues in the CDR3. The germline V gene encodes CDR1 DFQATT and CDR2 SNEGSKA (reference sequence). The CDR3: CSASGDGELFF. As DNA, the CDR3 is TGCAGTGCTAGTGGTGACGGGGAGCTGTTTTTT.

With respect to this clonotype: A far larger clone is off by one base, so a read error is likely. V gene TRBV6-2 or TRBV6-3 combines with J gene TRBJ1-5; the D gene is possibly TRBD1 (6 bases). The CDR3 length is 13 residues. Germline-derived CDR1 and CDR2 are MNHEY and SVGEGT. CDR3 sequence (DNA): TGTGCCAGCAGGGGGGCTAGCGATCAGCCCCAGCATTTT. It is translated as CASRGASDQPQHF.

This clonotype was observed many times. The DNA of the CDR3 is TGTGCCAGCAGTTTAAGACACAATTCCTACGAGCAGTACTTC. As protein: CASSLRHNSYEQYF. The J gene is TRBJ2-7, the V gene TRBV28; D call uncertain. The CDR3 is 14 amino acids. The germline CDR1 and CDR2 sequences are MDHEN and SYDVKM. V gave up 2 bases and J gave up 1 base, with 9 bases separating them.

J is TRBJ2-2 and V is TRBV20-1; a weak D match, TRBD2 (5 bases). V lost 2 bases and J lost 1, with 14 bases in between. Germline V gene lookup returns CDR1 DFQATT and CDR2 SNEGSKA (reference sequence). There are 16 residues in the CDR3. The CDR3 bases are TGCAGTGCTAGACCTACCATCCGGGAGAACACCGGGGAGCTGTTTTTT. Translation: CSARPTIRENTGELFF.

In the case of this clonotype: One end of the junction fails to match germline, which may point to a read error. The chain couples TRBV5-1 to TRBJ2-7; 9 nucleotides line up with TRBD1. The CDR3 runs to 15 residues. Germline loops: CDR1 SGHRS, CDR2 YFSETQ. CDR3: CASSTGGTGFYEQYF. As DNA, the CDR3 is TGTGCCAGCAGCACGGGCGGGACAGGGTTTTACGAGCAGTACTTC.

V and J are TRBV20-1 and TRBJ1-2, with 7 bases aligning to TRBD1. The CDR3 consists of 12 residues. Germline CDR1 reads DFQATT; CDR2 reads SNEGSKA (reference sequence). The V segment lost 0 bases and the J segment 7 bases; nucleotides outside the gene matches: 2. The DNA of the CDR3 is TGCAGTGCTAGAGACCACAGGGGTGGCTACACCTTC. It specifies CSARDHRGGYTF.

V gene TRBV6-1 combines with J gene TRBJ1-1; maybe TRBD1 (6 bases). Germline values: CDR1 MNHNS, CDR2 SASEGT. The ends were cut back, 5 bases at V and 0 bases at J, with 13 bases in the middle. The CDR3 is 15 residues long. The CDR3 region has the DNA TGTGCCAGCAGTACTAGACAGGTTTTGAACACTGAAGCTTTCTTT. Protein: CASSTRQVLNTEAFF.

This clonotype was counted at least ten times. This chain links TRBV6-2 or TRBV6-3 with TRBJ2-5; 12 positions agree with TRBD2. The CDR3 is 16 amino acids. Unmatched junction bases numbered 4, after V lost 2 bases and J lost 3 bases. Per germline, CDR1 MNHEY and CDR2 SVGEGT. Here the CDR3 reads CASSYGRLAGEETQYF. The CDR3 region has the DNA TGTGCCAGCAGTTACGGTAGACTAGCGGGGGAAGAGACCCAGTACTTC.

The rearrangement links TRBV5-1 to TRBJ2-7; no reliable D call. The V end was cut by 0 bases, the J end by 3 bases, with 10 bases between. Germline assignment: CDR1 SGHRS and CDR2 YFSETQ. There are 14 residues in the CDR3. The CDR3 region is CASSLDDGFYEQYF. DNA for the CDR3: TGCGCCAGCAGCTTGGATGATGGATTCTACGAGCAGTACTTC.

The table lists this clonotype with a few counts. This chain links TRBV14 with TRBJ2-7; 9 positions agree with TRBD1. This CDR3 has 15 residues. With V trimmed by 0 bases and J by 2 bases, 2 bases remained unmatched. CDR1 and CDR2 (germline): SGHDN, FVKESK. DNA of the CDR3: TGTGCCAGCAGCCAAGATCGGACAGGGGCCTACGAGCAGTACTTC. Translating it yields CASSQDRTGAYEQYF.

This clonotype was detected ten times or more. The chain links TRBV28 to TRBJ2-7; no definite D call. Between the trimmed V and J ends, which lost 6 bases and 2 bases, there was a span of 17 bases. From germline, CDR1 is MDHEN and CDR2 SYDVKM. The CDR3 is 15 amino acids. The CDR3 loop reads CASSTSGSWTYEQYF. The CDR3 bases are TGTGCCAGCAGCACTTCCGGGTCATGGACCTACGAGCAGTACTTC. Looking up the rest from reference TRBV28 and TRBJ2-7 gives the full variable domain: DVKVTQSSRYLVKRTGEKVFLECVQDMDHENMFWYRQDPGLGLRLIYFSYDVKMKEKGDIPEGYSVSREKKERFSLILESASTNQTSMYLCASSTSGSWTYEQYFGPGTRLTVT.

The genes are TRBV7-6 and TRBJ2-7; D is possibly TRBD2 (6 bases). Germline V gene sequence: CDR1 SGHVS, CDR2 FNYEAQ. There are 14 residues in the CDR3. Trimming took off 5 bases at V and 2 bases at J, with 13 bases between the two ends. Here the CDR3 reads CASSPGRPPYEQYF. The CDR3 coding sequence is TGTGCCAGCAGCCCCGGGAGACCTCCCTACGAGCAGTACTTC.

The chain carries TRBV7-2 and TRBJ2-2, with 9 bases aligning to TRBD1. CDR1 and CDR2 from the germline V gene are SGHTA and FQGNSA. V shed 5 bases, J shed 7 bases, and the junction held 14 bases outside the gene matches. The CDR3 is 17 amino acids. CDR3 loop: CASSESYRGRVGGELFF. For the CDR3, the DNA is TGTGCCAGCAGCGAATCATACAGGGGGCGCGTAGGCGGGGAGCTGTTTTTT.

This chain links TRBV14 with TRBJ2-1; D unclear. Germline CDR1 is SGHDN and CDR2 is FVKESK. This CDR3 spans 13 amino acids. The V end lost 0 bases, the J end lost 3 bases, and 3 bases lay between the germline ends. The CDR3: CASSQEIYNEQFF. The CDR3 region has the DNA TGTGCCAGCAGCCAAGAAATCTACAATGAGCAGTTCTTC.

This clonotype came up many times. This chain uses TRBV2 with TRBJ2-1; D is uncertain. Trimming took 6 bases from V and 4 from J, leaving 4 bases between them. From germline, CDR1 is SNHLY and CDR2 FYNNEI. This CDR3 contains 11 residues. CDR3 DNA sequence: TGTGCCAGCAGCTTATACAATGAGCAGTTCTTC. This encodes CASSLYNEQFF.

This clonotype was seen only once. Mismatch with germline at one junction end may stem from a read error. The chain couples TRBV19 to TRBJ1-1, with D uncertain. The CDR3 has 13 residues. In germline, CDR1 is LNHDA, CDR2 SQIVND (reference sequence). CDR3 DNA sequence: TGTGCCGGTAGTCCAGACATCGACACTGAAGCTTTCTTT. Protein: CAGSPDIDTEAFF.

This clonotype was counted a few times. CDR3 sequence (DNA): TGCGCCAGCCAGCAGCGGGGATTACTATACGAGCAGTACTTC. Amino acids: CASQQRGLLYEQYF. The chain joins TRBV5-1 to TRBJ2-7; TRBD2 matches 7 bases. This CDR3 is built from 14 residues. The trim removed 7 bases at V and 4 bases at J, leaving 11 bases unmatched. Germline V lookup: CDR1 SGHRS, CDR2 YFSETQ.

The table lists this clonotype with many counts. This chain connects TRBV19 to TRBJ1-1; 8 bases fit TRBD1. Trimming took 3 bases from V and 1 from J; bases not matched to a gene: 1. The CDR3 runs to 14 residues. CDR1 is LNHDA and CDR2 is SQIVND in the germline V gene (reference sequence). The CDR3 here is CASSMGTGNTEAFF. The CDR3 coding sequence is TGTGCCAGTAGTATGGGGACAGGGAACACTGAAGCTTTCTTT.

This clonotype was detected ten times or more. The rearrangement links TRBV6-1 to TRBJ1-5; D is unresolved. Germline-derived CDR1 and CDR2 are MNHNS and SASEGT. With 11 bases removed from V and 3 bases from J, the gap between germline ends came to 14 bases. This CDR3 has 13 residues. The CDR3 region has the DNA TGTGCCTGTCAGCCCCGTAACAATCAGCCCCAGCATTTT. It specifies CACQPRNNQPQHF.

This clonotype showed up just a few times. The CDR3 sequence: CASSLIGWGRGNTEAFF. Written as DNA, the CDR3 is TGTGCCAGCAGCTTAATAGGATGGGGGCGCGGGAACACTGAAGCTTTCTTT. This chain joins TRBV5-6 and TRBJ1-1, with TRBD1 as a possible D gene (6 bases). The CDR3 totals 17 residues. V lost 2 bases and J lost 1, with 18 bases in between. Germline CDR1 SGHDT, CDR2 YYEEEE.